Sequencing of this T cell receptor beta chain was carried out in a study of cytomegalovirus exposure and HLA in healthy donors. Study-wide context: Ancestry clustering placed around four fifths of 300 to 400 genotyped donors in the Caucasian-associated cluster.

V shed 6 bases and J 8 bases; nucleotides not matched to a gene: 6. This CDR3 spans 14 amino acids. Germline CDR1 is SGHRS and CDR2 is YFSETQ. This clone turned up a few times. The antigen remains undetermined. Points from the study as a whole: There were several of the most significant clusters that appeared linked to common viral pathogens in a later analysis. V segments that were indistinguishable, TRBV6-2 and TRBV6-3 among them, were omitted from analysis.

Researchers ran the PCR with 60 Vbeta and 13 Jbeta primers. TCRdb keeps only in-frame clones here, not all; method: immunoSEQ multiplex PCR. There are more than 85,000 clones in the sample; about three quarters occur only once, and around a tenth lies in the top ten. The TCR originated in a man under 40 in good health and CMV-seropositive. The rearrangement uses TRBV5-1 and TRBJ1-4; 11 bases match TRBD1. The sample comprised PBMCs. The CDR3 reads CASTGDRGREKLFF. Written as DNA, the CDR3 is TGCGCCAGCACCGGGGACAGGGGGAGGGAAAAACTGTTTTTT.